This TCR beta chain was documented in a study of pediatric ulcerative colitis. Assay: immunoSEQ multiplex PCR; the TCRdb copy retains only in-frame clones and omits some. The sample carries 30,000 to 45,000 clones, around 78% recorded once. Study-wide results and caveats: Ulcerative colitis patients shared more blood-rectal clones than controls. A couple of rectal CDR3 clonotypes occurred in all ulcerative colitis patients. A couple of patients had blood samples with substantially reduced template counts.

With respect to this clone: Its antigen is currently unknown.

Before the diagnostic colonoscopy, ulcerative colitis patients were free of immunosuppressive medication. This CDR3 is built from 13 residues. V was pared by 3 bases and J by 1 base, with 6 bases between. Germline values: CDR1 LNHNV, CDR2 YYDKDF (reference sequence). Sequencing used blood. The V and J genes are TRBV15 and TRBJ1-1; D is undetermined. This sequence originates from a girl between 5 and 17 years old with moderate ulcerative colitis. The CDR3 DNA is TGTGCCACCAGCAGGCACGAGAACACTGAAGCTTTCTTT. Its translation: CATSRHENTEAFF. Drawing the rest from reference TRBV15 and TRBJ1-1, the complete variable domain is DAMVIQNPRYQVTQFGKPVTLSCSQTLNHNVMYWYQQKSSQAPKLLFHYYDKDFNNEADTPDNFQSRRPNTSFCFLDIRSPGLGDTAMYLCATSRHENTEAFFGQGTRLTVV.